These 22 T cell receptor beta chains were sequenced from one sample in a study of T-cell reconstitution after alpha-beta-depleted transplantation in children. Unique molecular identifiers were incorporated into the prepared TCRbeta library. TCRdb fed the PCR reads into MiXCR, producing one record per CDR3 protein. The repertoire includes under 750,000 distinct CDR3 sequences, under 30% of them detected once, and roughly 14% sits in the top ten. This specimen was PBMCs, mostly from graft donor cells, taken 360 days after TCRalphabeta/CD19-depleted stem cell transplant. These receptors all stem from a boy younger than two who had a stem cell transplant for acute myeloid leukemia, so the T cells may come from the graft donor.

This chain connects TRBV12-3 or TRBV12-4 to TRBJ2-6; TRBD2 agrees at 12 bases. The CDR3 length is 18 residues. After removal of 11 bases from V and 0 bases from J, the junction contained 11 bases not matched to a gene. The CDR3 here is CACTRLAGESSGANVLTF. The DNA for the CDR3 is TGTGCCTGCACCAGACTAGCGGGGGAGAGCTCTGGGGCCAACGTCCTGACTTTC.

On this clonotype: Germline is not matched at one junction end, which may reflect a read error. The chain uses TRBV5-4 and TRBJ1-5, with a weak D call TRBD1 (5 bases). Per the germline V gene, CDR1 is SGHNT and CDR2 is YYREEE (reference sequence). CDR3 length: 14 residues. CDR3 DNA: TGTGCCATCAGCTCGGGACGCAGGGCTCAGCCCCAGCATTTT. Its translation: CAISSGRRAQPQHF. Full variable domain (outside the CDR3, taken from reference TRBV5-4 and TRBJ1-5): ETGVTQSPTHLIKTRGQQVTLRCSSQSGHNTVSWYQQALGQGPQFIFQYYREEENGRGNFPPRFSGLQFPNYSSELNVNALELDDSALYLCAISSGRRAQPQHFGDGTRLSIL.

V is TRBV7-8 and J is TRBJ1-2, with 7 positions matching TRBD1. The CDR3 runs to 13 residues. V was pared by 4 bases and J by 5 bases, with 4 bases of the junction left unmatched. Germline values: CDR1 SGHVS, CDR2 FQNEAQ. The CDR3 DNA is TGTGCCAGCAGCTGGGACAGTGATTATGGCTACACCTTC. It encodes CASSWDSDYGYTF.

This clonotype has only a few counts. V gene TRBV20-1 combines with J gene TRBJ2-2, with no clear D. The V gene lost 2 bases and the J gene lost 6 bases, with 7 bases spanning the gap. The germline CDR1 and CDR2 sequences are DFQATT and SNEGSKA (reference sequence). The CDR3 length is 12 residues. The CDR3 DNA reads as TGCAGTGCTAGACTAGGCGCCGGGGAGCTGTTTTTT. This codes for CSARLGAGELFF.

A few counts support this clonotype. CDR3 residues: CSASPHAGTHNTGELFF. In DNA form, the CDR3 reads TGCAGTGCTAGCCCTCACGCCGGGACACATAACACCGGGGAGCTGTTTTTT. V is TRBV20-1 and J is TRBJ2-2; D might be TRBD1 (6 bases). The CDR3 is 17 residues long. V lost 3 bases and J 2 bases, leaving 19 bases between the germline ends. Germline values: CDR1 DFQATT, CDR2 SNEGSKA (reference sequence).

This clonotype was seen repeatedly, ten times or more. The chain carries TRBV20-1 and TRBJ2-1; 8 positions agree with TRBD2. This CDR3 has 15 amino acids. Unmatched junction bases numbered 6, after V lost 2 bases and J lost 3 bases. Germline loops: CDR1 DFQATT, CDR2 SNEGSKA (reference sequence). The CDR3 spells CSARRSGLVYNEQFF. In DNA form, the CDR3 reads TGCAGTGCTAGAAGGTCGGGACTAGTCTACAATGAGCAGTTCTTC.

This clonotype showed up just a few times. V is TRBV18 and J is TRBJ2-5; the match to TRBD1 covers 9 bases. Germline CDR1 is KGHSH and CDR2 is LQKENI. Trimming cost V 0 bases and J 8 bases; bases outside gene matches: 7. The CDR3 has 15 amino acids. The CDR3 loop is CASSPPPGQGTTQYF. DNA of the CDR3: TGTGCCAGCTCACCACCACCCGGACAGGGGACAACCCAGTACTTC.

This clonotype came up a few times. The chain is built from TRBV7-2 and TRBJ2-7; 8 positions match TRBD1. With V trimmed by 6 bases and J by 2 bases, 6 bases remained unmatched. The germline gives CDR1 SGHTA, CDR2 FQGNSA. There are 14 residues in the CDR3. In DNA form, the CDR3 reads TGTGCCAGCAGTTCAACAGGGGGAGCCTACGAGCAGTACTTC. Its translation: CASSSTGGAYEQYF.

The chain employs TRBV29-1 and TRBJ2-1; TRBD2 matches at 7 bases. Per germline, CDR1 SQVTM and CDR2 ANQGSEA. The CDR3 loop spans 15 amino acids. Trimming removed 4 bases from V and 0 bases from J; junction bases left unmatched: 6. The CDR3 loop is CSVGAGSSSYNEQFF. As DNA, the CDR3 is TGCAGCGTTGGAGCGGGGTCAAGCTCCTACAATGAGCAGTTCTTC.

This rearrangement joins TRBV12-3 or TRBV12-4 to TRBJ2-2; perhaps TRBD1 as D (6 bases). The germline V and J ends were trimmed by 7 bases and 10 bases, with 16 bases remaining between them. The CDR3 runs to 13 residues. The CDR3 loop is CASMDSASEELFF. As DNA, the CDR3 is TGTGCCAGCATGGACAGCGCGTCTGAGGAGCTGTTTTTT.

This clonotype was picked up many times. The rearrangement uses TRBV29-1 and TRBJ2-1; D is tentatively TRBD1 or TRBD2 (6 bases each). The CDR3 contains 14 residues. From germline, CDR1 is SQVTM and CDR2 ANQGSEA. Trimming left V 5 bases short and J 3 bases short, with 14 bases between. The chain's CDR3 is CSVLEGGSYNEQFF. DNA of the CDR3: TGCAGCGTTTTAGAAGGGGGGAGCTACAATGAGCAGTTCTTC.

This clonotype was recorded at least ten times. The V call is TRBV6-5, the J call TRBJ2-5, with D hard to call. Deletions cut 4 bases from V and 2 bases from J, with 8 bases between. This CDR3 contains 13 residues. Germline CDR1 and CDR2: MNHEY and SVGAGI. CDR3: CASSWAEQETQYF. DNA of the CDR3: TGTGCCAGCAGTTGGGCGGAACAAGAGACCCAGTACTTC.

This clonotype was observed a handful of times. V usage is TRBV18 and J usage is TRBJ1-1, with 7 nucleotides matching TRBD1. The CDR3 length is 16 residues. The trim removed 5 bases at V and 1 base at J, leaving 10 bases unmatched. Germline CDR1 and CDR2: KGHSH and LQKENI. The CDR3 here is CASSINRGGQNTEAFF. The DNA of the CDR3 is TGTGCCAGCTCAATCAACAGGGGCGGACAGAACACTGAAGCTTTCTTT.

This clonotype has more than one count but fewer than ten. The chain links TRBV20-1 to TRBJ2-7; D gene unclear. With 5 bases removed from V and 0 bases from J, the gap between germline ends came to 14 bases. The CDR3 totals 14 residues. CDR1 and CDR2 from the germline V gene are DFQATT and SNEGSKA (reference sequence). CDR3 sequence reads: CSAQIQPLSYEQYV. The DNA of the CDR3 is TGCAGTGCTCAAATTCAGCCACTCTCCTACGAGCAGTACGTC.

This clonotype has more than one count but fewer than ten. V is TRBV9 and J is TRBJ2-2; D unresolved. The CDR3 covers 14 residues. V lost 4 bases to trimming and J lost 3 bases, with 10 bases between them. CDR1 and CDR2 from the germline V gene are SGDLS and YYNGEE. CDR3 loop: CASSLDGYTGELFF. In DNA form, the CDR3 reads TGTGCCAGCAGCCTGGACGGCTACACCGGGGAGCTGTTTTTT.

The genes are TRBV6-1 and TRBJ2-1, with TRBD2 matching 10 bases. V shed 5 bases, J shed 7 bases, and the junction held 11 bases outside the gene matches. Germline values: CDR1 MNHNS, CDR2 SASEGT. This CDR3 comprises 16 residues. The CDR3 sequence: CASSRSSGGLQNEQFF. DNA of the CDR3: TGTGCCAGCAGTCGATCTAGCGGGGGATTACAAAATGAGCAGTTCTTC.

This clonotype was seen at least ten times. The rearrangement joins TRBV12-3 or TRBV12-4 to TRBJ2-5; D might be TRBD2 (5 bases). Trimming shortened V by 6 bases and J by 5 bases, and 16 bases separated the two germline ends. The CDR3 consists of 14 residues. CDR3 region: CASSPGVTRETQYF. The CDR3 DNA sequence: TGTGCCAGCAGCCCCGGGGTGACAAGGGAGACCCAGTACTTC.

The table lists this clonotype with many counts. The chain couples TRBV5-5 to TRBJ2-7, with 8 bases matching TRBD1. This CDR3 comprises 15 residues. With 0 bases clipped from V and 2 bases from J, the junction kept 4 bases outside the gene matches. Germline V gene data show CDR1 as SGHKS and CDR2 as YYEKEE (reference sequence). The CDR3 bases are TGTGCCAGCAGCTTGGGGCAGGGGGCCCCCTACGAGCAGTACGTC. Its protein product is CASSLGQGAPYEQYV.

There are a few counts of this clonotype. The rearrangement joins TRBV15 to TRBJ2-1; D is possibly TRBD2 (6 bases). The CDR3 runs 13 residues. V was trimmed by 3 bases and J by 12 bases, leaving 15 bases between them. Germline CDR1 reads LNHNV; CDR2 reads YYDKDF (reference sequence). The CDR3 bases are TGTGCCACCAGCAGGGTCATGTGGGAGGCGCAGTTCTTC. Translated: CATSRVMWEAQFF.

This chain uses TRBV11-2 with TRBJ1-2; the match to TRBD1 covers 9 bases. The CDR3 runs 16 residues. Unmatched junction bases numbered 9, after V lost 4 bases and J lost 3 bases. Germline V gene data show CDR1 as SGHAT and CDR2 as FQNNGV. CDR3 amino acids: CASSYRTGDMDYGYTF. In nucleotides, the CDR3 is TGTGCCAGCAGCTACCGGACAGGGGACATGGACTATGGCTACACCTTC.

Only a few counts were recorded for this clonotype. The genes are TRBV7-2 and TRBJ2-1; 8 bases line up with TRBD1. The V gene end was trimmed by 5 bases and the J gene end by 0 bases; junction bases not matched to a gene: 9. The CDR3 covers 17 residues. Germline V gene sequence: CDR1 SGHTA, CDR2 FQGNSA. This chain's CDR3 is CASSPRSTGASYNEQFF. The CDR3 nucleotides read TGTGCCAGCAGCCCCCGGTCGACAGGGGCCTCCTACAATGAGCAGTTCTTC.

The chain combines TRBV6-1 with TRBJ2-3; the match to TRBD2 covers 9 bases. The CDR3 contains 15 residues. The germline CDR1 and CDR2 sequences are MNHNS and SASEGT. With V trimmed by 6 bases and J by 8 bases, 12 bases remained unmatched. The chain's CDR3 is CASRPSGGYFSTQYF. The CDR3 region has the DNA TGTGCCAGCAGACCCAGCGGGGGGTATTTTAGTACGCAGTATTTT.